This T cell receptor (beta chain) is drawn from a study of blood T cell repertoires in COVID-19. Method: immunoSEQ multiplex PCR; TCRdb's copy keeps in-frame clones and lacks some. The sample lists hundreds of thousands of clones, 86% occurring once. The sequencing input was peripheral blood. This TCR was sampled from a woman in her 30s with active or convalescent COVID-19.

For the CDR3, the DNA is TGTGCCAGCAGATGGGAGGGCGGTGTGGGCACTGAAGCTTTCTTT. As protein: CASRWEGGVGTEAFF. The genes are TRBV6-5 and TRBJ1-1; D remains unclear. Germline-derived CDR1 and CDR2 are MNHEY and SVGAGI. Trimming removed 6 bases from V and 4 bases from J, with 18 bases in between. The CDR3 consists of 15 residues.